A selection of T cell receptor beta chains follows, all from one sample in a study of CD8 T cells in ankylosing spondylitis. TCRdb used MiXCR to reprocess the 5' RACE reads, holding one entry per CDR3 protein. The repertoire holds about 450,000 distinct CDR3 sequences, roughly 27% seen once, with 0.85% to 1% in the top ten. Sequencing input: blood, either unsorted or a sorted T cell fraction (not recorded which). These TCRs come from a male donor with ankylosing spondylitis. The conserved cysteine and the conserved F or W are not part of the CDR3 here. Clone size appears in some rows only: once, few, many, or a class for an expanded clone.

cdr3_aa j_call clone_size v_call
ASSRGLAASFPNEQF TRBJ2-1 few TRBV5-1
ASSWGTGGYEQY TRBJ2-7 - TRBV5-1
SAPDWTGDEETQY TRBJ2-5 - TRBV20-1
SAESGGLYNEQF TRBJ2-1 few TRBV20-1
SAERGRGNIQY TRBJ2-4 - TRBV20-1
SARPGLEDQPQH TRBJ1-5 - TRBV20-1
ASSVTPGPALDTQY TRBJ2-3 - TRBV6-1
ASSVEGSGGGNEQF TRBJ2-1 - TRBV9
SVGGLLAKNIQY TRBJ2-4 - TRBV29-1
ASRAAAGGGSYEQY TRBJ2-7 - TRBV12-3/TRBV12-4
ASSLGTSSDTDTQY TRBJ2-3 many TRBV5-1
SASGKMNTEAF TRBJ1-1 few TRBV20-1
ASSLQGAPNTEAF TRBJ1-1 - TRBV5-1
ASSPVASYEQY TRBJ2-7 few TRBV5-1